The TCR beta chain described here comes from a study of T cells in Graves' hyperthyroidism and ophthalmopathy. Regions amplified from RNA transcripts were the TCR beta CDR3 regions. The HTBI set primed first-round TCR CDR3 RT-PCR. TCRdb re-called the multiplex PCR reads through MiXCR, storing one row per CDR3 protein. Among a few hundred thousand distinct CDR3 sequences listed, 40% to 55% were seen once. Patients showing uncontrolled infection, other autoimmune disease, pregnancy or lactation were ineligible. The CDR3 runs 16 residues. Trimming pared 3 bases from V and 2 bases from J, leaving 11 bases between. CDR1 LNHNV and CDR2 YYDKDF come from the germline V gene (reference sequence).

The clonotype comes from a young woman with Graves' hyperthyroidism. The chain links TRBV15 to TRBJ2-6; D is ambiguous. Sequenced material: peripheral blood or thyroid tissue (not recorded which). CDR3 sequence: CATSSLIDAGANVLTF. The CDR3 coding sequence is TGTGCCACCAGCAGTTTAATTGACGCTGGGGCCAACGTCCTGACTTTC.